These T cell receptor beta chains were read from a single sample in a study of blood T cell repertoires in COVID-19. This table comes from immunoSEQ multiplex PCR, and its TCRdb copy is limited to in-frame clones, with some not included. The table records 230,000 or so clones, about 86% of them present only once. The source material was peripheral blood. Receptors were obtained from a man aged 40-49 years with active or convalescent COVID-19. The CDR3 runs from the conserved cysteine through the conserved F or W. A D gene is named only where the DNA matches it firmly. The size field is filled for only some rows; it gives once, few, many or a size class.

D: .; V: TRBV4-3; J: TRBJ1-1; size: few; CDR3: CASSAGGGLVNTEAFF; DNA: TGCGCCAGCAGCGCCGGTGGCGGGTTGGTGAACACTGAAGCTTTCTTT
D: .; V: TRBV6-5; J: TRBJ1-2; size: .; CDR3: CASSYSSENYGYTF; DNA: TGTGCCAGCAGTTACTCCTCAGAAAACTATGGCTACACCTTC
D: .; V: TRBV5-1; J: TRBJ1-5; size: .; CDR3: CASSHTEPNQPQHF; DNA: TGCGCCAGCAGCCATACAGAGCCTAATCAGCCCCAGCATTTT
D: TRBD1; V: TRBV24-1; J: TRBJ2-2; size: once; CDR3: CATSRGQGYTGELFF; DNA: TGTGCCACCAGTAGGGGACAGGGCTACACCGGGGAGCTGTTTTTT
D: .; V: TRBV6-9; J: TRBJ2-7; size: .; CDR3: CASAFGNSNEQYF; DNA: TGTGCCAGCGCATTCGGGAATTCCAACGAGCAGTACTTC
D: .; V: TRBV9; J: TRBJ1-6; size: .; CDR3: CASSVEDTASSYNSPLHF; DNA: TGTGCCAGCAGCGTAGAAGATACCGCCAGCTCCTATAATTCACCCCTCCACTTT
D: TRBD1; V: TRBV29-1; J: TRBJ1-2; size: .; CDR3: CSVTSGTGAFYGYTF; DNA: TGCAGCGTGACATCCGGGACAGGGGCGTTCTATGGCTACACCTTC
D: .; V: TRBV7-6; J: TRBJ2-1; size: .; CDR3: CASSMSQGIGEKQFF; DNA: TGTGCCAGCAGCATGTCGCAGGGAATAGGGGAAAAGCAGTTCTTC
D: TRBD2; V: TRBV7-2; J: TRBJ2-2; size: .; CDR3: CASSFILGRGRSGELFF; DNA: TGTGCCAGCAGCTTTATCTTAGGGCGGGGGAGGTCCGGGGAGCTGTTTTTT
D: .; V: TRBV19; J: TRBJ1-1; size: .; CDR3: CASSRRSGQANTEAFF; DNA: TGTGCCAGTAGTAGAAGGTCAGGACAAGCGAACACTGAAGCTTTCTTT
D: TRBD1; V: TRBV19; J: TRBJ2-7; size: .; CDR3: CASSRDRDSYEQYF; DNA: TGTGCCAGTAGTCGCGACAGGGACTCCTACGAGCAGTACTTC
D: .; V: TRBV27; J: TRBJ2-5; size: once; CDR3: CASRNRAETQYF; DNA: TGTGCCAGCAGAAACAGGGCAGAGACCCAGTACTTC
D: .; V: TRBV18; J: TRBJ1-1; size: .; CDR3: CASSQLSLNTEAFF; DNA: TGTGCCAGCTCCCAACTAAGCTTGAACACTGAAGCTTTCTTT
D: TRBD1; V: TRBV5-6; J: TRBJ2-3; size: .; CDR3: CASSLDLTGGLTDTQYF; DNA: TGTGCCAGCAGCTTGGACCTGACAGGGGGGCTGACAGATACGCAGTATTTT
D: .; V: TRBV30; J: TRBJ1-1; size: .; CDR3: CAWSVLAGTEAFF; DNA: TGTGCCTGGAGTGTACTGGCAGGCACTGAAGCTTTCTTT
D: .; V: TRBV6-1; J: TRBJ2-7; size: .; CDR3: CASSEQGSRYEQYF; DNA: TGTGCCAGCAGTGAACAGGGAAGTCGGTACGAGCAGTACTTC
D: .; V: TRBV7-2; J: TRBJ2-5; size: .; CDR3: CASSLYGGRKETQYF; DNA: TGTGCCAGCAGCTTATACGGAGGGAGAAAAGAGACCCAGTACTTC
D: .; V: TRBV9; J: TRBJ2-7; size: .; CDR3: CASSVGDSHEQYF; DNA: TGTGCCAGCAGCGTTGGGGACTCTCACGAGCAGTACTTC
D: .; V: TRBV9; J: TRBJ2-2; size: .; CDR3: CASSVGQSHTGELFF; DNA: TGTGCCAGCAGCGTAGGACAGAGTCACACCGGGGAGCTGTTTTTT
D: TRBD1; V: TRBV5-6; J: TRBJ2-2; size: .; CDR3: CASSYPQGVLTGELFF; DNA: TGTGCCAGCAGCTACCCACAGGGGGTTCTCACCGGGGAGCTGTTTTTT
D: .; V: TRBV15; J: TRBJ1-2; size: .; CDR3: CATSRDPGSNYGYTF; DNA: TGTGCCACCAGCAGAGATCCGGGGTCCAACTATGGCTACACCTTC
D: .; V: TRBV19; J: TRBJ2-3; size: .; CDR3: CASRTSTDTQYF; DNA: TGTGCCAGTAGGACTAGCACAGATACGCAGTATTTT
D: .; V: TRBV5-6; J: TRBJ1-5; size: .; CDR3: CASSRGSNQPQHF; DNA: TGTGCCAGCAGCAGGGGAAGCAATCAGCCCCAGCATTTT
D: .; V: TRBV5-1; J: TRBJ1-2; size: few; CDR3: CASSSDLQDRDYGYTF; DNA: TGCGCCAGCAGCTCCGACTTACAGGACCGGGACTATGGCTACACCTTC
D: .; V: TRBV19; J: TRBJ1-1; size: .; CDR3: CASRDSFNTEAFF; DNA: TGTGCCAGTAGGGACAGCTTCAATACTGAAGCTTTCTTT
D: .; V: TRBV11-2; J: TRBJ2-6; size: few; CDR3: CASSLIDNSGANVLTF; DNA: TGTGCCAGCAGCTTGATCGACAACTCTGGGGCCAACGTCCTGACTTTC
D: TRBD2; V: TRBV7-6; J: TRBJ2-1; size: once; CDR3: CASSSVSGRKHNEQFF; DNA: TGTGCCAGCAGCTCCGTTAGCGGGAGGAAACACAATGAGCAGTTCTTC
D: .; V: TRBV27; J: TRBJ2-1; size: .; CDR3: CASSLSGEGGYNEQFF; DNA: TGTGCCAGCAGTTTATCGGGGGAAGGGGGTTACAATGAGCAGTTCTTC
D: TRBD1; V: TRBV7-3; J: TRBJ2-5; size: .; CDR3: CASSPLGRPGTGGSQETQYF; DNA: TGTGCCAGCAGCCCACTAGGGCGACCCGGGACAGGGGGATCACAAGAGACCCAGTACTTC
D: .; V: TRBV9; J: TRBJ1-6; size: .; CDR3: CASSAKLTGSSPLHF; DNA: TGTGCCAGCAGCGCTAAATTGACGGGTTCCTCACCCCTCCACTTT